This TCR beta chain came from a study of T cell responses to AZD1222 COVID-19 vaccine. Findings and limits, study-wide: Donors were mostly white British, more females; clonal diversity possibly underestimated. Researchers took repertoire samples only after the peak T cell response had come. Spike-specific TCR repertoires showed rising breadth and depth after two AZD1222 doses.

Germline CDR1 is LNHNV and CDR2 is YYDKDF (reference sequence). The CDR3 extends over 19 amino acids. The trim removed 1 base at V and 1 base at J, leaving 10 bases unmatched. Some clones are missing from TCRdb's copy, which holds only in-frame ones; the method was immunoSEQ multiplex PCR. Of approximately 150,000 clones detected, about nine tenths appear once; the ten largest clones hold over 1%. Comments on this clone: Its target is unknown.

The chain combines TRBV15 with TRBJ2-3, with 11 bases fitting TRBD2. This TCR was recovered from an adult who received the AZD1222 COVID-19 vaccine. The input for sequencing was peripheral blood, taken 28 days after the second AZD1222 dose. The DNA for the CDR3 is TGTGCCACCAGCAGAGCCACCCAACCGACTAGCGGGGGCACAGATACGCAGTATTTT. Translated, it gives CATSRATQPTSGGTDTQYF.